This is a list of T cell receptor beta chains from one sample in a study of Graves' ophthalmopathy and Graves' hyperthyroidism. A single record per CDR3 protein comes from TCRdb applying MiXCR to the multiplex PCR reads. The sample has hundreds of thousands of distinct CDR3 sequences; about 20% are singletons. Source material: peripheral blood. The receptors come from a woman between 18 and 29 years old with stable Graves' hyperthyroidism. Some clones in this sample may be carry-over from other donors' samples. The CDR3 runs from the conserved cysteine through the conserved F or W. A D gene is named only where the DNA matches it firmly. Clone size is stated in some rows and not others, as once, few, many or a class when expanded.

v_gene	j_gene	d_gene	len	abundance	CDR3nt	CDR3aa
TRBV12-3/TRBV12-4	TRBJ1-1	TRBD1	15	.	TGTGCCAGCAAACGAGGGACAGGGGGCTTGACTGAAGCTTTCTTT	CASKRGTGGLTEAFF
TRBV20-1	TRBJ1-1	.	13	many	TGCAGTGCTATCTTCCTAGGAGACACTGAAGCTTTCTTT	CSAIFLGDTEAFF
TRBV7-2	TRBJ2-2	.	14	many	TGTGCCAGCAGCTTTTTCCTAATAGGCGGGGAGCTGTTTTTT	CASSFFLIGGELFF
TRBV10-1	TRBJ1-1	.	15	many	TGCGCCAGCAGTGAGTCGTTAGGCGGCAGCTCTGAAGCTTTCTTT	CASSESLGGSSEAFF
TRBV28	TRBJ1-3	TRBD1	13	.	TGTGCCAGCAGTTTACAGGGGGAGGACACCATATATTTT	CASSLQGEDTIYF
TRBV20-1	TRBJ2-7	.	13	.	TGCAGTGCTAGGGTACTCCGCGGCTACGAGCAGTACTTC	CSARVLRGYEQYF
TRBV11-2	TRBJ2-5	.	17	many	TGTGCCAGCAGCGGGCGGAGGGACACAGCCTTTCAAGAGACCCAGTACTTC	CASSGRRDTAFQETQYF
TRBV25-1	TRBJ1-2	.	13	many	TGTGCCAGCTCTAGGACAGCCCTCTATGGCTACACCTTC	CASSRTALYGYTF
TRBV27	TRBJ1-1	.	13	.	TGTGCCAGCAGTTTACTATCCAGCCATGAAGCTTTCTTT	CASSLLSSHEAFF
TRBV29-1	TRBJ2-7	TRBD2	15	many	TGCAGCGTCAGAAGCCTAGCGGGTGTCTCCTACGAGCAGTACTTC	CSVRSLAGVSYEQYF
TRBV28	TRBJ1-6	.	16	many	TGTGCCAGCAGTTTCTCGGGGCGCTCCTATAATTCACCCCTCCACTTT	CASSFSGRSYNSPLHF
TRBV6-1	TRBJ1-2	.	11	.	TGTGCCAGCACCAACTCAGGGGGCTACACCTTC	CASTNSGGYTF
TRBV12-5	TRBJ2-4	.	14	many	TGTGCTAGTGGTCCGTTAGTAGCCAAAAACATTAAGTACTTC	CASGPLVAKNIKYF
TRBV30	TRBJ2-7	.	13	many	TGTGCCTGGAGTGTACAGACAGGAGGAGAGCAGTACTTC	CAWSVQTGGEQYF
TRBV20-1	TRBJ1-5	.	12	many	TGCAGTGCTAGCTCGGAGAGCCTAGGGGGGCATTTT	CSASSESLGGHF
TRBV12-3/TRBV12-4	TRBJ2-7	TRBD2	16	.	TGTGCCAGCAGTGACCTCGCGGGAGGCCTCTCCTACGAGCAGTACTTC	CASSDLAGGLSYEQYF
TRBV9	TRBJ2-2	TRBD1	17	many	TGTGCCAGCACCGCCCCCCGGACAGGGGGAGGGACCGGGGAGCTGTTTTTT	CASTAPRTGGGTGELFF
TRBV6-4	TRBJ2-2	TRBD2	19	many	TGTGCCAGCAGTGACAGAGTTAGCGGGAGGACCAGTGGCACCGGGGAGCTGTTTTTT	CASSDRVSGRTSGTGELFF
TRBV5-6	TRBJ2-5	.	13	many	TGTGCCAGCAGCCCTGGCGTCCCGGGGACCCAGTACTTC	CASSPGVPGTQYF
TRBV28	TRBJ1-2	.	11	.	TGTGCCAGTAACAGGGTGGAGGGCTACACCTTC	CASNRVEGYTF
TRBV12-3/TRBV12-4	TRBJ2-4	.	14	many	TGTGCCAGCAGTCCGGACGCCCCGGGGGACATTAAGTACTTC	CASSPDAPGDIKYF
TRBV5-1	TRBJ2-2	.	15	few	TGCGCCAGCAGCTTCCGGTCTCGAGGGACCGGGGAGCTGTTTTTT	CASSFRSRGTGELFF
TRBV7-2	TRBJ2-7	.	13	many	TGTGCCAGCAGCTACCAGACAGACTACGAGCAGTACTTC	CASSYQTDYEQYF
TRBV6-2/TRBV6-3	TRBJ2-6	.	13	many	TGTGCCAGCAGTCTCGCTGGGGCCAACGTCCTGACTTTC	CASSLAGANVLTF
TRBV7-2	TRBJ1-2	.	14	many	TGTGCCAGCAGCTTAGCAACAGGGAACTATGGCTACACCTTC	CASSLATGNYGYTF
TRBV6-5	TRBJ2-5	.	14	many	TGTGCCAGCAGCTCCTCAGGGAGTGGAGAGACCCAGTACTTC	CASSSSGSGETQYF
TRBV15	TRBJ2-7	.	14	few	TGTGCCACCAGCAGAGACGGGGATCCTTACGAGCAGTACTTC	CATSRDGDPYEQYF
TRBV7-9	TRBJ1-2	.	13	.	TGTGCCAGCAGCTACACAGAAAACTATGGCTACACCTTC	CASSYTENYGYTF
TRBV6-2/TRBV6-3	TRBJ1-1	.	14	.	TGTGCCAGCAGTTACGAGGCCATGAGCACTGAAGCTTTCTTT	CASSYEAMSTEAFF
TRBV29-1	TRBJ2-7	.	13	many	TGCAGCGTTGACACAGGCTCGCACTACGAGCAGTACTTC	CSVDTGSHYEQYF
TRBV6-1	TRBJ1-2	.	14	many	TGTGCCAGCAGTGAGGGGGTCGTCCTCTATGGCTACACCTTC	CASSEGVVLYGYTF
TRBV11-2	TRBJ2-5	.	13	many	TGTGCCAGCAGCCCCCAGGTCCAAGGGACCCAGTACTTC	CASSPQVQGTQYF
TRBV28	TRBJ1-5	.	12	many	TGTGCAACGTATACAGGGAGCGGCCCCCAGCATTTT	CATYTGSGPQHF
TRBV3-1	TRBJ1-1	.	18	few	TGTGCCAGCAGCCAAGATCTGGGGGGAAGGTACACGGACACTGAAGCTTTCTTT	CASSQDLGGRYTDTEAFF
TRBV6-2/TRBV6-3	TRBJ1-1	TRBD1	16	few	TGTGCCAGCAGGCGGACCCGGACAGGGGGAAATACTGAAGCTTTCTTT	CASRRTRTGGNTEAFF
TRBV12-3/TRBV12-4	TRBJ1-1	.	13	many	TGTGCCAGCATCATAGGGCGGGCAGATGAAGCTTTCTTT	CASIIGRADEAFF
TRBV20-1	TRBJ1-5	.	16	many	TGCAGTGCTAGACCGCCGGGGGCATTTTTCTTTCAGCCCCAGCATTTT	CSARPPGAFFFQPQHF
TRBV27	TRBJ1-2	TRBD1	15	few	TGTGCCAGCAGTTTGAGGGACAGGGGGCTGAATGGCTACACCTTC	CASSLRDRGLNGYTF
TRBV30	TRBJ1-1	.	12	many	TGTGCCTGGAGTGTATCAGGGGATGAAGCTTTCTTT	CAWSVSGDEAFF
TRBV6-5	TRBJ2-7	TRBD1	15	.	TGTGCCAGCAGCCACTCCGGGACAGCCTCCTACGAGCAGTACTTC	CASSHSGTASYEQYF
TRBV20-1	TRBJ2-5	.	13	many	TGCAGTGCGATACCGGGAGCTAAAGAGACCCAGTACTTC	CSAIPGAKETQYF
TRBV6-2/TRBV6-3	TRBJ1-2	.	15	many	TGTGCCAGCAGTTCCGATAGCATAGGAGGCTATGGCTACACCTTC	CASSSDSIGGYGYTF
TRBV6-5	TRBJ1-1	.	14	few	TGTGCCAGCAGTTACTACGTCGAGAACACTGAAGCTTTCTTT	CASSYYVENTEAFF
TRBV6-5	TRBJ1-1	.	15	many	TGTGCCAGCAGTTACTCGAGTAATGTGAACACTGAAGCTTTCTTT	CASSYSSNVNTEAFF
TRBV5-1	TRBJ2-7	TRBD1	15	.	TGCGCCAGCAGCTTGGACAGGGGCCCCTCCTACGAGCAGTACTTC	CASSLDRGPSYEQYF
TRBV7-3	TRBJ2-7	.	15	few	TGTGCCAGCAGCCCCACTCCACAGGGATTCCACGAGCAGTACTTC	CASSPTPQGFHEQYF
TRBV19	TRBJ1-3	.	16	many	TGTGCCAGCACCTTCCTGGGACCGGGATCTGGAAACACCATATATTTT	CASTFLGPGSGNTIYF
TRBV28	TRBJ1-5	.	15	many	TGTGCCAGCACCTGGGACGGAGCAAGGAATCAGCCCCAGCATTTT	CASTWDGARNQPQHF
TRBV10-2	TRBJ1-2	.	14	many	TGCGCCAGCAGTGAGTCGGTAGCCGGCTATGGCTACACCTTC	CASSESVAGYGYTF
TRBV9	TRBJ1-5	.	15	many	TGTGCCAGCAGTGTTGGAGGGAACAGCAATCAGCCCCAGCATTTT	CASSVGGNSNQPQHF
TRBV6-9	TRBJ2-7	TRBD1	14	many	TGTGCCAAAAGGGGGGGACAGGGACGCTACGAGCAGTACTTC	CAKRGGQGRYEQYF
TRBV4-1	TRBJ2-5	.	14	many	TGCGCCAGCAGCCAAGTAGGGCAGCAAGAGACCCAGTACTTC	CASSQVGQQETQYF
TRBV28	TRBJ1-1	.	14	many	TGTGCCAGCAGAATTGACACGGCGGACACTGAAGCTTTCTTT	CASRIDTADTEAFF
TRBV7-3	TRBJ1-2	.	14	many	TGTGCCAGCAGCCCGGGCCAAGCGGGCTATGGCTACACCTTC	CASSPGQAGYGYTF
TRBV7-9	TRBJ2-5	TRBD2	16	many	TGTGCCAGCAGCGCCTCCCTAGCGGGAGCAGGAAAGACCCAGTACTTC	CASSASLAGAGKTQYF
TRBV28	TRBJ2-7	TRBD2	17	many	TGTGCCAGCAGTTCCTCACAACTAGCGGGAGCTACCTACGAGCAGTACTTC	CASSSSQLAGATYEQYF